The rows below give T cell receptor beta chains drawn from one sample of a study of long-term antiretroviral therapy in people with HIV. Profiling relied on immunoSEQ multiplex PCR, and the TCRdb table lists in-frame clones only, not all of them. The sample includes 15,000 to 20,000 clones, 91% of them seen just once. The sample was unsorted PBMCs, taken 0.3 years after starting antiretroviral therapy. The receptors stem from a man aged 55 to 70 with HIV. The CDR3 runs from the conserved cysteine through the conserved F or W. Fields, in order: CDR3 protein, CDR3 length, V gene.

CDR3aa: CASSEGPGSYNEQFF
len: 15
v_gene: TRBV6-1

CDR3aa: CASRGSGSTDTQYF
len: 14
v_gene: TRBV9

CDR3aa: CASSLGGGGPSQPQHF
len: 16
v_gene: TRBV27

CDR3aa: CASSWNLQGAQTEAFF
len: 16
v_gene: TRBV5-1

CDR3aa: CASSLKAGEVNNEQFF
len: 16
v_gene: TRBV7-9

CDR3aa: CASSLDGGPGGEQFF
len: 15
v_gene: TRBV5-4

CDR3aa: CASSLARTVDEQYF
len: 14
v_gene: TRBV5-1

CDR3aa: CASSWTVNTGELFF
len: 14
v_gene: TRBV6-5

CDR3aa: CASSLLRTTNEKLFF
len: 15
v_gene: TRBV28

CDR3aa: CSVAGGGGTQYF
len: 12
v_gene: TRBV29-1

CDR3aa: CASSYLEGNSPLHF
len: 14
v_gene: TRBV5-1